The T cell receptor (beta chain) described here comes from a study of T cell responses to AZD1222 COVID-19 vaccine. Findings and limits, study-wide: Clonal diversity was possibly underestimated, and white British individuals and females predominated among donors.

The method was immunoSEQ multiplex PCR; TCRdb's version includes in-frame clones alone and lacks a portion of them. The table shows under 110,000 clones, with about 90% occurring only once. In regard to this clone: Its cognate antigen is unknown.

Trimming took 4 bases from V and 3 from J, leaving 13 bases between them. CDR3 length: 14 amino acids. Germline V gene data show CDR1 as SGHDN and CDR2 as FVKESK. The chain carries TRBV14 and TRBJ2-7; the D gene is possibly TRBD2 (6 bases). The sequenced sample was peripheral blood, obtained on day 0 of AZD1222 vaccination. The source of this sequence is an adult in good health. The CDR3 here is CASSPWTEGYEQYF. The CDR3 bases are TGTGCCAGCAGCCCGTGGACGGAGGGCTACGAGCAGTACTTC. Together with reference TRBV14 and TRBJ2-7, the CDR3 gives the full variable domain: EAGVTQFPSHSVIEKGQTVTLRCDPISGHDNLYWYRRVMGKEIKFLLHFVKESKQDESGMPNNRFLAERTGGTYSTLKVQPAELEDSGVYFCASSPWTEGYEQYFGPGTRLTVT.